A selection of T cell receptor beta chains follows, all from one sample in a study of cytomegalovirus exposure and HLA in healthy donors. TCRdb's copy holds only in-frame clones and misses some; the assay was immunoSEQ multiplex PCR. The data contain approximately 240,000 clones, 70% to 85% of them seen just once; the ten biggest clones take up less than 3.5%. The sample comprised PBMCs. The receptor set was obtained from a woman aged 60-75 years in good health and CMV-seropositive. CDR3s include the opening cysteine and the closing phenylalanine or tryptophan. The D gene is left open where the match is weak. Not every row has a clone size; where given, it reads once, few, many or a size class.

cdr3_nt cdr3_aa clone_size j_call d_call v_call
TGCGCCAGCAGATTTAACAGCCTGAACACTGAAGCTTTCTTT CASRFNSLNTEAFF - TRBJ1-1 - TRBV5-1
TGTGCCAGCAGCTCCCCTATAGCGGGGGCAGATACGCAGTATTTT CASSSPIAGADTQYF - TRBJ2-3 TRBD2 TRBV5-4
TGTGCCAGCTCACCAGAAGTAGCGTCCCTCGGGGAGCTGTTTTTT CASSPEVASLGELFF - TRBJ2-2 - TRBV18
TGTGCCAGCAGCTCGGCGGCAGAACCCTACGAGCAGTACTTC CASSSAAEPYEQYF - TRBJ2-7 - TRBV5-4
TGTGCCAACCGGGTAGCGGGGGCCTATCAAGAGACCCAGTACTTC CANRVAGAYQETQYF - TRBJ2-5 TRBD2 TRBV2
TGCAGCGGAAAGGGGGCCACTGAAGCTTTCTTT CSGKGATEAFF - TRBJ1-1 TRBD1 TRBV29-1
TGTGCCAGCAGACCGGGACAGGGGGGGACCGGGGAGCTGTTTTTT CASRPGQGGTGELFF - TRBJ2-2 TRBD1 TRBV7-9
TGTGCCAGCAGCCGGATGGTGGGAGCGGGGGTCAGCGGGGAGCTGTTTTTT CASSRMVGAGVSGELFF - TRBJ2-2 TRBD2 TRBV7-3
TGTGCCTGGAGTGCCGGGACAAAACAGCCCCAGCATTTT CAWSAGTKQPQHF - TRBJ1-5 - TRBV30
TGTGCCTGGAGTACACCTGCCAGCAATCAGCCCCAGCATTTT CAWSTPASNQPQHF - TRBJ1-5 - TRBV30
TGTGCCAGCTCACCCGGGGGGGCACCCCTCCACTTT CASSPGGAPLHF - TRBJ1-6 - TRBV18
TGTGCCACCTCTCTAGCGGGAGGCTACAATGAGCAGTTCTTC CATSLAGGYNEQFF - TRBJ2-1 TRBD2 TRBV27
TGTGCCAGCACTGGAACTTTCGGGACTGAAGCTTTCTTT CASTGTFGTEAFF - TRBJ1-1 - TRBV25-1
TGTGCCAGCAGCTTGGCTAGCGATTCAACAGATACGCAGTATTTT CASSLASDSTDTQYF - TRBJ2-3 - TRBV7-8
TGTGCCAGCTCCGCCCCGGGGGGAGAGACCCAGTACTTC CASSAPGGETQYF - TRBJ2-5 TRBD2 TRBV18
TGTGCCAGCAGTTTAATGGGGGGGAAGGAAGCTTTCTTT CASSLMGGKEAFF - TRBJ1-1 - TRBV28
TGTGCCAGCAGCAAGGGACAGAACACTGAAGCTTTCTTT CASSKGQNTEAFF - TRBJ1-1 - TRBV11-3
TGTGCCAGCAGCGCCGGGACAGGGGGCAGGGAGCTGTTTTTT CASSAGTGGRELFF - TRBJ2-2 - TRBV21-1
TGTGCCAGCAGCCAAGGGTCTGGGGACAGGGCCGAGCAGTACTTC CASSQGSGDRAEQYF - TRBJ2-7 TRBD1 TRBV7-8
TGTGCCAGCAGTGAACAGCCACACACAGATACGCAGTATTTT CASSEQPHTDTQYF once TRBJ2-3 - TRBV6-4
TGTGCCACCAGCAGGATCGGGACTAGCGGATCCACCGGGGAGCTGTTTTTT CATSRIGTSGSTGELFF - TRBJ2-2 TRBD2 TRBV15
TGCGCCAGCAGCTTGGCCCCAGGCCTCTCCTACGAGCAGTACTTC CASSLAPGLSYEQYF - TRBJ2-7 - TRBV5-1
TGTGCCAGCAGTTTATGGGGTGGTTCTGGCAGGTACACTGAAGCTTTCTTT CASSLWGGSGRYTEAFF once TRBJ1-1 - TRBV28
TGTGCCAGCAGCCCAAATATCCGGGACTACAATGAGCAGTTCTTC CASSPNIRDYNEQFF once TRBJ2-1 - TRBV7-6
TGTGCCAGTAGCCAGGACAGGGGAGGAACGAAGACCCAGTACTTC CASSQDRGGTKTQYF - TRBJ2-5 TRBD1 TRBV19
TGTGCCAGCAGAAATAGACAGGGGGACGAGCAGTACTTC CASRNRQGDEQYF - TRBJ2-7 TRBD1 TRBV6-5
TGTGCCAGCAGCTTACGAGGCGGGGGCGACGAGCAGTACTTC CASSLRGGGDEQYF - TRBJ2-7 - TRBV11-2
TGTGCCAGCAGCTTTGGCCCAGCGGAGACCTACGAGCAGTACTTC CASSFGPAETYEQYF - TRBJ2-7 - TRBV7-3
TGTGCCAGCAGATATCTAGTGGGAGGGCCCTCCAATGAGCAGTTCTTC CASRYLVGGPSNEQFF once TRBJ2-1 TRBD2 TRBV4-2
TGTGCCACCAGCACGGTGGGGCAGACACGAGAGCAGTACTTC CATSTVGQTREQYF - TRBJ2-7 - TRBV15
TGCAGTGCTCCGATCTCCTACGAGCAGTACTTC CSAPISYEQYF - TRBJ2-7 - TRBV20-1
TGTGCCAGCAGCTCACTACTAAGCACAGATACGCAGTATTTT CASSSLLSTDTQYF - TRBJ2-3 - TRBV7-8
TGCGCCAGCAGCCCAGAGGAGGCTAGGGTAGGACTCTCTGGAAACACCATATATTTT CASSPEEARVGLSGNTIYF - TRBJ1-3 - TRBV4-1
TGTGCCAGCTCACCGCGTCCCGGGGGAGTGGAGACCCAGTACTTC CASSPRPGGVETQYF once TRBJ2-5 - TRBV18
TGCGCCAGCAGCCCCCCAATCATGCCCGCAGGCATTCAGTACTTC CASSPPIMPAGIQYF - TRBJ2-4 - TRBV5-1
TGCGCCAGCGGCGGACAGGGACTTTCCGAGCAGTACTTC CASGGQGLSEQYF - TRBJ2-7 TRBD1 TRBV5-1
TGTGCCAGTAGTACCCTTACTAGGGACATTCAGTACTTC CASSTLTRDIQYF - TRBJ2-4 - TRBV19
TGTGCCAGCAGAAGGGAGGGGGGCACTGAAGCTTTCTTT CASRREGGTEAFF - TRBJ1-1 - TRBV6-5
TGCGCCAGCAGCCCGGGACAAACTAACTATGGCTACACCTTC CASSPGQTNYGYTF - TRBJ1-2 - TRBV5-1
TGTGCTAGTGGCCAAAATTACGAGCAGTACTTC CASGQNYEQYF - TRBJ2-7 - TRBV12-5
TGTGCCAGCAGCCTTACACTAGCGGCCCGGGCAGATACGCAGTATTTT CASSLTLAARADTQYF - TRBJ2-3 TRBD2 TRBV5-4
TGTGCCAGTAGTGTAGATACTGCCCTCTACCAGCCCCAGCATTTT CASSVDTALYQPQHF once TRBJ1-5 - TRBV19
TGTGCCAGCAGCCCGGGACAGCTGAACACTGAAGCTTTCTTT CASSPGQLNTEAFF - TRBJ1-1 TRBD1 TRBV6-6
TGTGCCTGGAGTGGAGGGGGACAGGGGCATGAAAAACTGTTTTTT CAWSGGGQGHEKLFF - TRBJ1-4 TRBD1 TRBV30
TGTGCCAGCAGCATCCCTAGCGGGAGTGGGGACACCGGGGAGCTGTTTTTT CASSIPSGSGDTGELFF - TRBJ2-2 TRBD2 TRBV7-2
TGCGCCAGCAGCTTGCAGGGGGTCAGCACCGGGGAGCTGTTTTTT CASSLQGVSTGELFF - TRBJ2-2 TRBD1 TRBV5-1
TGCGCCAGCAGCTCCGAACAGGATTTCACTGAAGCTTTCTTT CASSSEQDFTEAFF - TRBJ1-1 - TRBV5-1
TGTGCCAGCAGTTTTCTCCAGGGGCAGTTTTTT CASSFLQGQFF - TRBJ1-4 - TRBV28
TGTGCCAGCAGTGAAGCGCAGGGGAGAGGCCAGCCCCAGCATTTT CASSEAQGRGQPQHF - TRBJ1-5 - TRBV2
TGCGCCAGCAGCTCTGGGGCAGCATACGAGCAGTACTTC CASSSGAAYEQYF - TRBJ2-7 - TRBV5-1
TGTGCCAGCAGCTTTAGTGAGAACACTGAAGCTTTCTTT CASSFSENTEAFF - TRBJ1-1 - TRBV11-2
TGTGCCAGCAGTGAAACCGGGATAGGAGCTTTCTTT CASSETGIGAFF - TRBJ1-1 - TRBV6-1
TGTGCCAGCACTTCGGTGGGGACAGGGTCTCTCGAGCAGTACTTC CASTSVGTGSLEQYF - TRBJ2-7 TRBD1 TRBV6-1
TGTGCCAGCAGCTTAGAATTCGGTCAGCCCGGTGTCGGGGTGGACCAGCATTTT CASSLEFGQPGVGVDQHF - TRBJ1-5 - TRBV11-3